This T cell receptor (beta chain) was recovered during a study of T cells in narcolepsy. TCRdb keeps only in-frame clones here, not all; method: immunoSEQ multiplex PCR. Of about 43,000 clones in the sample, approximately 89% are singletons; the top ten hold more than 0.9%. The CDR3 is 14 amino acids. V was pared by 1 base and J by 15 bases, with 19 bases between. Looked up from germline, CDR1 is SEHNR and CDR2 is FQNEAQ (reference sequence). Findings and caveats of the study: Autoreactive clone sequences were missing from some blood memory CD4+ repertoires. HCRT-specific and TRIB2-specific autoreactive clonotypes appeared among same-patient CSF and blood CD4+ clonotypes.

As concerns this clone: The antigen is not known.

The chain combines TRBV7-9 with TRBJ2-1; TRBD2 is a possible D gene (5 bases). This sequence was found in a human donor with narcolepsy. Sequencing was done on a sample of CD45RA- memory CD4+ T cells from PBMCs. The CDR3 spells CASSLDGSDGKPFF. The CDR3 region has the DNA TGTGCCAGCAGCTTAGACGGTAGCGACGGAAAGCCGTTCTTC.